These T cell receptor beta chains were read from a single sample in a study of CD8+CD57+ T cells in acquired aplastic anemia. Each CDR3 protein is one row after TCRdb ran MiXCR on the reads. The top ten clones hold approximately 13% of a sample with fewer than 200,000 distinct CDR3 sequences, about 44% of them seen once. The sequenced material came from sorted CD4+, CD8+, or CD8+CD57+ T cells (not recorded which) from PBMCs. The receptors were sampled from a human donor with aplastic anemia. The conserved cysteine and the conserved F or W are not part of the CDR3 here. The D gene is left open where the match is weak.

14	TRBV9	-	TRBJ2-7	ASSVARDGSSYEQY
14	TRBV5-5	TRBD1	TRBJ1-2	ASRWGQGAVNEGYT
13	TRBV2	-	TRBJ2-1	ASSGLLIPYNEQF
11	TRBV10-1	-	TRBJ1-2	ASSGQVGYGYT
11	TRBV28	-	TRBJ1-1	ASTPPGSTEAF
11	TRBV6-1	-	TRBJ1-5	ASMSIGNQPQH
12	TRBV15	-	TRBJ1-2	ATSRTGLNYGYT
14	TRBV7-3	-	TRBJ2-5	ASSLGLEGPQGTQY
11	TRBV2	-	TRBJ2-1	ASSDLRLYEQF
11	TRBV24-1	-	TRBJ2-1	ATRSSAYNEQF
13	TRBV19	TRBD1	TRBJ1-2	ASRSGTGALYGYT
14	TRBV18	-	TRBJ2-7	ASSPLRVTSSYEQY
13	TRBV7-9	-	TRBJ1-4	ASSPQGPGYEKLF
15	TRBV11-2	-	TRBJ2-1	ASSPEGGAAGYNEQF
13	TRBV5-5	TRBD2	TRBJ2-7	ASSLGSGGDYEQY
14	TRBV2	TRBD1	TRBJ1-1	ASSKKTGTEDTEAF
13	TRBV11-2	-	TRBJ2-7	ASSHPTGALYEQY
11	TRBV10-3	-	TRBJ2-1	AISEAAYDEQF
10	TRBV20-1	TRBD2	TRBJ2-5	SARAGGETQY
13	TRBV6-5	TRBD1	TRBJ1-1	ASSYPGTGNTEAF
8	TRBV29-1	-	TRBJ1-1	SVYGGEAF
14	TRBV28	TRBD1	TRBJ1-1	ASSLVGTGVVTEAF
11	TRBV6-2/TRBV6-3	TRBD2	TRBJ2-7	ASSWGTTYEQY
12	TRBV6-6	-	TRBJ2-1	ASSRGGSYNEQF
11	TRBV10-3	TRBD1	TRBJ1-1	AISTQGARLAF
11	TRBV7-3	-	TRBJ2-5	ASSPGRDETQY
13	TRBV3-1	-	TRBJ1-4	ASSQLVRKNEKLF
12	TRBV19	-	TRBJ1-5	ASTFTGFNQPQH
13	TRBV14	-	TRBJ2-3	ASSHRTPSTDTQY
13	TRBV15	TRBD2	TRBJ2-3	ATSRERGGTDTQY
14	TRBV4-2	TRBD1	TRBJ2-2	ASSQAGQGYTGELF
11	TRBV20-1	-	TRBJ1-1	SAGGQSYTEAF
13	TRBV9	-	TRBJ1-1	ASSVGGTSNTEAF
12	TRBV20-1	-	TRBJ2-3	SARSGSSTDTQY
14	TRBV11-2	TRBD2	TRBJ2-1	ASSLTSGSSYNEQF
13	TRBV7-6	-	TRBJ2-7	ASSLARGPTYEQY
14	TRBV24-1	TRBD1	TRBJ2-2	ATSDRDRGRTGELF
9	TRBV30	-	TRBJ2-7	AQQGAYEQY
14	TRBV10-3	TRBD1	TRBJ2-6	ATAGTAGSGANVLT
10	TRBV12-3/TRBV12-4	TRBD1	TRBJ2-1	ASGTATMKQF
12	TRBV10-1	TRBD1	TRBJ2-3	ASSGDRDVDTQY
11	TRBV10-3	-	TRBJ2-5	AISQGGGETQY
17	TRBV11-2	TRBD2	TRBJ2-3	ASSSTPGAASGGEYTQY
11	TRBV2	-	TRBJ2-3	ASSPNRRDTQY
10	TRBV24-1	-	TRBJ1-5	ATSDPGQPQH
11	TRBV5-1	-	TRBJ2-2	ASSEDFTGELF
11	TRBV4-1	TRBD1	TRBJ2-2	ASYRGTGGELF
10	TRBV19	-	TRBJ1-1	ASKADFTEAF
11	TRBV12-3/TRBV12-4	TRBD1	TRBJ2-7	ASRKQGEDEQY
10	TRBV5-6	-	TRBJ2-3	ASSLRGLTQY
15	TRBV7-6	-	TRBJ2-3	ASSPPPRTVRGSAQY
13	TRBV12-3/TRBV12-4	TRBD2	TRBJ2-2	ASRTPGLATGELF
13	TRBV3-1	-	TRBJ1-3	ASSQAALSGNTIY
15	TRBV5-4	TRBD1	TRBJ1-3	ASSSPQGKGPGNTIY
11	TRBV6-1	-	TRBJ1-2	ASSPTGQYGYT
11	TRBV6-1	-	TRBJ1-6	ASRTQGYSPLH
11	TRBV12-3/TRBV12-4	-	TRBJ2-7	ASRSAGAYEQY
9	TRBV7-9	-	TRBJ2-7	ASSLGQEQY
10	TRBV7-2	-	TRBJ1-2	ASSLRSYGYT